This TCR beta chain was recorded in a study of OX40 agonist ivuxolimab in advanced cancers. In its sample, this clone was seen a few times. Its antigen is unknown. Notes on the study in general: Some nonresponders likewise displayed low normalized T-cell clonal expansion.

The assay was immunoSEQ multiplex PCR, and TCRdb's table has in-frame clones only and misses some. The sample records about 72,000 clones, about 85% being singletons. Germline CDR1 reads MNHNS; CDR2 reads SASEGT. The V end was cut by 4 bases, the J end by 0 bases, with 10 bases between. This CDR3 spans 16 amino acids. This receptor was identified in an adult with an advanced solid tumor such as melanoma, head and neck, liver or kidney cancer. This sample comprised CD4+ or CD8+ T cells sorted from blood, obtained in a trial of the OX40 agonist ivuxolimab. This chain connects TRBV6-1 to TRBJ1-6; the D is unclear. This chain's CDR3 is CASSGLIGSYNSPLHF. The CDR3 DNA sequence: TGTGCCAGCAGTGGGCTGATCGGCTCCTATAATTCACCCCTCCACTTT.